A single T cell receptor (beta chain) is shown here with its context. Its specificity is unknown. Every subset had its genomic DNA shared out evenly among several immunoSEQ plates. Sequencing used immunoSEQ multiplex PCR; TCRdb keeps in-frame clones, though not all of them. The sample carries about 1.1 million clones, approximately 78% recorded once. This entry is derived from a study of shared clonotypes between healthy human individuals. Study at large: Each donor contributed plates that comprised three CD4 naive, three CD4 memory, two CD8 naive and one CD8 memory. Broader study findings: Against clonotypes common to all four donors, non-shared ones had lower generation probabilities.

Looked up from germline, CDR1 is SGHTA and CDR2 is FQGNSA. V was pared by 1 base and J by 4 bases, with 11 bases between. The length of the CDR3 is 14 residues. This receptor was taken from a man aged 18 to 30 in good health. Some clones in this sample may be carry-over from other donors' samples. Sequenced: memory CD4+ T cells from PBMCs. Subset given: CD45RA-negative fraction. The rearrangement links TRBV7-2 to TRBJ2-7, with D unclear. In DNA form, the CDR3 reads TGTGCCAGCAGCTTAGGGGCTATGATATACGAGCAGTACTTC. It translates to CASSLGAMIYEQYF. Looking up the rest from reference TRBV7-2 and TRBJ2-7 gives the full variable domain: GAGVSQSPSNKVTEKGKDVELRCDPISGHTALYWYRQSLGQGLEFLIYFQGNSAPDKSGLPSDRFSAERTGGSVSTLTIQRTQQEDSAVYLCASSLGAMIYEQYFGPGTRLTVT.